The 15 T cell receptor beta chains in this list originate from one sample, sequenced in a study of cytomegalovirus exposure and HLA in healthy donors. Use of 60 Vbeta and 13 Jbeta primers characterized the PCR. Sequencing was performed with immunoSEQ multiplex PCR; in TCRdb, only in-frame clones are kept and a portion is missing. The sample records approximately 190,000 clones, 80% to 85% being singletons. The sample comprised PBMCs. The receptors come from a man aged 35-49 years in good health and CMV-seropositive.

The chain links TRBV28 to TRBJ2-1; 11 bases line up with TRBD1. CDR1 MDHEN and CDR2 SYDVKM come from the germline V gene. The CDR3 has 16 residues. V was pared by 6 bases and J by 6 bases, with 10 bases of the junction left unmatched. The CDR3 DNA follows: TGTGCCAGCAGCAACTCACGGGACAGGGGGGGCAATGAGCAGTTCTTC. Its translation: CASSNSRDRGGNEQFF.

The CDR3 DNA reads as TGCGCCAGCAGCCAAGGAACATGGGGGCAGAAAGCCTACGAGCAGTACTTC. This encodes CASSQGTWGQKAYEQYF. The chain carries TRBV4-3 and TRBJ2-5, with D possibly being TRBD1 (6 bases). The J call is in doubt because the DNA end fits TRBJ2-7 better. The CDR3 has 17 amino acids. The germline V gene encodes CDR1 LGHNA and CDR2 YSLEER.

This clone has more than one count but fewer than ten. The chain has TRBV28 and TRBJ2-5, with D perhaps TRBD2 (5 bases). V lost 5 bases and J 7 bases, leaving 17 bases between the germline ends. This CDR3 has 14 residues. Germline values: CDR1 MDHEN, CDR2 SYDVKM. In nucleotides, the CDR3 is TGTGCCAGCAGTCCCCGGGAATCGCCCGGGACCCAGTACTTC. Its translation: CASSPRESPGTQYF.

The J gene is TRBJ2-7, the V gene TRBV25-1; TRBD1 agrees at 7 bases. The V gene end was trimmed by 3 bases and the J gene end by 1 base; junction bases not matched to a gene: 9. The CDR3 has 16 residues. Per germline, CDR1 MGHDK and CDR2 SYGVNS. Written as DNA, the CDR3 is TGTGCCAGCAGTGATCCCCACAGGGGCCGTTCCTACGAGCAGTACTTC. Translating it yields CASSDPHRGRSYEQYF.

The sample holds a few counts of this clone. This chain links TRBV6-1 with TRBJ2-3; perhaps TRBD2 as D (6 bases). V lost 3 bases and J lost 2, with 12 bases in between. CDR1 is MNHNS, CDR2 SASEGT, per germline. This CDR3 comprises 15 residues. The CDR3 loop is CASSEGGRFTDTQYF. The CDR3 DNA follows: TGTGCCAGCAGTGAGGGAGGCCGGTTCACAGATACGCAGTATTTT.

The CDR3 sequence is CASRQGSYGYTF. CDR3 sequence (DNA): TGTGCCAGCAGACAGGGATCCTATGGCTACACCTTC. This chain uses TRBV7-2 with TRBJ1-2; possible D gene TRBD1, 6 bases. Germline CDR1 is SGHTA and CDR2 is FQGNSA. This CDR3 is built from 12 residues. The V and J ends lost 6 bases and 4 bases respectively, with 9 bases between them.

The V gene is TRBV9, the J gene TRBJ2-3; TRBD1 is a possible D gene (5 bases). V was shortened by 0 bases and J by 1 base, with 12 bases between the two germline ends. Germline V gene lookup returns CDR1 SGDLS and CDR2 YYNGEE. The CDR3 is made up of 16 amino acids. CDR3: CASSVAGFTGTDTQYF. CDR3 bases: TGTGCCAGCAGCGTAGCAGGGTTTACTGGCACAGATACGCAGTATTTT.

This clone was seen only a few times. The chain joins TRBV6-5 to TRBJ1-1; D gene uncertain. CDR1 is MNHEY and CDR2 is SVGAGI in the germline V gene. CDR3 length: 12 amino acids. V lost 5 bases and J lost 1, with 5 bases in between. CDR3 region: CASSRGNTEAFF. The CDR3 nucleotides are TGTGCCAGCAGTCGGGGGAACACTGAAGCTTTCTTT.

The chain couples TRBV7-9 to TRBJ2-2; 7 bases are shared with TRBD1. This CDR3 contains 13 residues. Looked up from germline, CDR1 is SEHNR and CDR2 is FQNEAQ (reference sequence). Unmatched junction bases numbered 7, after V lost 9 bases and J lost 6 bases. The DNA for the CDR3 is TGTGCCAGTCTACAGGGGTACGCCGGGGAGCTGTTTTTT. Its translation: CASLQGYAGELFF.

CDR3: CASSLRTSGGTDTQYF. CDR3 in DNA: TGTGCCAGCTCACTTCGGACTAGCGGGGGCACAGATACGCAGTATTTT. The genes are TRBV18 and TRBJ2-3; 12 nucleotides align to TRBD2. Per germline, CDR1 KGHSH and CDR2 LQKENI. The CDR3 contains 16 residues. Germline trimming cut 4 bases from V and 1 base from J; bases unmatched to any gene: 3.

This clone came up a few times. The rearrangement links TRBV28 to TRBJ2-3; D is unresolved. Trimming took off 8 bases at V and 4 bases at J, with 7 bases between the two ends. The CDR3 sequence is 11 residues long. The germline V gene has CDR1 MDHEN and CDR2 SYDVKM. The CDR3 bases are TGTGCCAGCCATACATCAGATACGCAGTATTTT. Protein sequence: CASHTSDTQYF.

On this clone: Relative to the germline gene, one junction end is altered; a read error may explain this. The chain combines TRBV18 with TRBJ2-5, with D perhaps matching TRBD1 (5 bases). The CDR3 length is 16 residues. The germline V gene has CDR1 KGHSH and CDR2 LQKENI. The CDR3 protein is CASLPRQGLDQETQYF. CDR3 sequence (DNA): TGTGCCAGCTTACCACGTCAGGGCCTCGACCAAGAGACCCAGTACTTC.

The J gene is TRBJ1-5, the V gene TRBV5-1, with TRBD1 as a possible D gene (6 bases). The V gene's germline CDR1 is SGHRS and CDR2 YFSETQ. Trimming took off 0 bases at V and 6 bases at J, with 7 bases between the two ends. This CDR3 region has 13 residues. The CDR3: CASSLEGGQPQHF. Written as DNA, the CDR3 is TGCGCCAGCAGCTTGGAAGGGGGTCAGCCCCAGCATTTT.

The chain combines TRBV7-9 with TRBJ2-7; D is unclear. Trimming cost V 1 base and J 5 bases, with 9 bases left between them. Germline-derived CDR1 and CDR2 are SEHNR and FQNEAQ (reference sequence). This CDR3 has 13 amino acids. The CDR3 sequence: CASSLVQTHEQYF. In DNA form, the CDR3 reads TGTGCCAGCAGCTTAGTCCAGACTCACGAGCAGTACTTC.

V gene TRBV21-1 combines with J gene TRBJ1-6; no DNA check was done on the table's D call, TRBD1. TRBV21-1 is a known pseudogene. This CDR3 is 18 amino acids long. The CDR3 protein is CASSKTDSGDTYNSPLHF. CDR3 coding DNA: TGTGCCAGCAGCAAAACGGACTCCGGGGACACCTATAATTCACCCCTCCACTTT.